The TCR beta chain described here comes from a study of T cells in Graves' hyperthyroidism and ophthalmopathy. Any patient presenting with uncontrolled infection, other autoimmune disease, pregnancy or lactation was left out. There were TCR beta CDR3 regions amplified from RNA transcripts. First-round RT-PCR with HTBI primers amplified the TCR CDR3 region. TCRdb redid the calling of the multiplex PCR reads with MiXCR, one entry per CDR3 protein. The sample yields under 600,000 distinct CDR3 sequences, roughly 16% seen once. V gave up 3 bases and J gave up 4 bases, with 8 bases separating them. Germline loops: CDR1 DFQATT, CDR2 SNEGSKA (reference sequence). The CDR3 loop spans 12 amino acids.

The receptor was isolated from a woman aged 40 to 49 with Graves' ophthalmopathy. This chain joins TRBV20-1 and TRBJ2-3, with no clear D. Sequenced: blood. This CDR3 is CSASMAADTQYF. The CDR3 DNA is TGCAGTGCTAGTATGGCAGCAGATACGCAGTATTTT.